A selection of T cell receptor beta chains follows, all from one sample in a study of blood T cells in healthy people across ages. TCRdb re-analysed the 5' RACE reads in MiXCR, keeping a single row per CDR3 protein. Found here are some 1.4 million distinct CDR3 sequences, roughly 40% of them singletons; the top ten hold 7% to 9%. The specimen sequenced was blood. These receptors came from a woman younger than 30 in good health. The CDR3 runs from the conserved cysteine through the conserved F or W. A D gene is named only where the DNA matches it firmly. The size field is filled for only some rows; it gives once, few, many or a size class.

>few|TRBV20-1|TRBJ1-2|-
TGCAGTGCGACCCCTGGGGGGGCCTATGGCTACACCTTC
CSATPGGAYGYTF
>-|TRBV12-5|TRBJ2-5|-
TGTGCTAGTGGTTTGGTGAGGGGGACGGGCCAAGAGACCCAGTACTTC
CASGLVRGTGQETQYF
>few|TRBV7-2|TRBJ2-2|-
TGTGCCAGCAGCTTAGAGGCCCTAACAAGGGAGCTGTTTTTT
CASSLEALTRELFF
>few|TRBV7-2|TRBJ1-2|-
TGTGCCAGCAGCCAGGACAGTCACCCCTATGGCTACACCTTC
CASSQDSHPYGYTF
>-|TRBV5-1|TRBJ1-1|-
TGCACCCTGGTCCGGGCTCGGACTGAAGCTTTCTTT
CTLVRARTEAFF
>-|TRBV3-1|TRBJ2-1|TRBD2
TGTGCCAGCAGCCTCGCGGGGACTAGCGGGAGGGCCTCGAAGTTCTTC
CASSLAGTSGRASKFF
>few|TRBV30|TRBJ2-1|-
TGTGCCTGGAGTGGACTTCGGGGTGGCAATGAGCAGTTCTTC
CAWSGLRGGNEQFF
>few|TRBV5-1|TRBJ2-3|-
TGCGCCAGCAGCTTGGGCGAAGTGATTGTGTTAGCAACAGATACGCAGTATTTT
CASSLGEVIVLATDTQYF
>-|TRBV7-8|TRBJ2-3|-
TGTGCCAGCAGCGACGGTAAAGATACGCAGTATTTT
CASSDGKDTQYF
>-|TRBV6-1|TRBJ1-5|-
TGTGCCAGTCTCCCGGGTGGGGCGAGCAATCAGCCCCAGCATTTT
CASLPGGASNQPQHF
>-|TRBV27|TRBJ2-5|TRBD2
TGTGCCAGCAGTCCCCGTTTGACTAGCGGGTTTCAAGAGACCCAGTACTTC
CASSPRLTSGFQETQYF
>-|TRBV24-1|TRBJ2-1|-
TGTGCCACCAGTGAGGGCAGGGTAGGGGCTTACAATGAGCAGTTCTTC
CATSEGRVGAYNEQFF
>few|TRBV7-9|TRBJ1-5|-
TGTGCCAGCAGCGGACATTCCGGGACACCTAATCAGCCCCAGCATTTT
CASSGHSGTPNQPQHF
>-|TRBV25-1|TRBJ1-5|TRBD1
TGTGCCAGCAGCAGGGGGGGAGTCGGCAATCAGCCCCAGCATTTT
CASSRGGVGNQPQHF
>few|TRBV24-1|TRBJ2-1|TRBD1
TGTGCCACCAGTGATTTCGCGACAGGGGGCGGGAATGAGCAGTTCTTC
CATSDFATGGGNEQFF
>-|TRBV28|TRBJ2-5|TRBD2
TGTGCCAGCAGGACTAGCCTTCAAGAGACCCGGTACTTC
CASRTSLQETRYF
>few|TRBV12-3/TRBV12-4|TRBJ2-3|-
TGTGCCAGCACCAAAGGGGGGGAGCCAGATACGCAGTATTTT
CASTKGGEPDTQYF
>few|TRBV30|TRBJ2-7|-
TGTGCCTGGAGAACCGGCTACGAGCAGTACTTC
CAWRTGYEQYF
>-|TRBV29-1|TRBJ1-2|TRBD1
TGCAGCGTTGCCGGGACAGAAGTTGGTGGCTACACCTTC
CSVAGTEVGGYTF
>-|TRBV6-1|TRBJ1-5|TRBD1
TGTGCCAGCAGTGTGCTCCGACCGGGACAGGGTATGAGCAATCAGCCCCAGCATTTT
CASSVLRPGQGMSNQPQHF
>-|TRBV20-1|TRBJ2-7|-
TGCAGTGCCTACCCCCCTGGCGGGGACCCCTACGAGCAGTACTTC
CSAYPPGGDPYEQYF
>few|TRBV4-1|TRBJ2-3|-
TGCGCCAGCAGCCAAGTCGGGACAGGGAGGTTTCCACTAGCGGGGACTAGCACAGATACGCAGTATTTT
CASSQVGTGRFPLAGTSTDTQYF
>-|TRBV7-3|TRBJ2-1|-
TGTGCCAGCAGCCCCCTCTCCGGCATCAGCTCCTACAATGAGCAGTTCTTC
CASSPLSGISSYNEQFF
>-|TRBV7-8|TRBJ2-7|TRBD2
TGTGCCAGCAGCTTAGCTAGCGGGGGCCACGAGCAGTACTTC
CASSLASGGHEQYF
>-|TRBV5-1|TRBJ2-3|-
TGCGCCAGCAGCTTCATTCAGGGGTACACAGATACGCAGTATTTT
CASSFIQGYTDTQYF
>-|TRBV7-9|TRBJ1-2|TRBD1
TGTACCAGCAGCTTTGATGGGACAGGTGGGGTTGGCTACACCTTC
CTSSFDGTGGVGYTF
>few|TRBV7-9|TRBJ1-6|-
TGTGCCAGCAGCTTAGGAAAGGGAGTGAATAATTCACCCCTCCACTTT
CASSLGKGVNNSPLHF
>-|TRBV18|TRBJ1-1|-
TGTGCCAGCTCACCACCGCCAGGAAGGGGTGAAGCTTTCTTT
CASSPPPGRGEAFF
>-|TRBV20-1|TRBJ2-1|-
TGCAGTGCCAACTCGGACAAAAGGCAGTTCTTC
CSANSDKRQFF
>-|TRBV10-3|TRBJ2-7|TRBD1
TGTGCCATCAGTGGAACGGCGACAGGGACAAACGAGCAGTACTTC
CAISGTATGTNEQYF
>many|TRBV27|TRBJ1-2|TRBD1
TGTGCCAGCCGGACAGGGGGAAACTATGGCTACACCTTC
CASRTGGNYGYTF
>-|TRBV10-3|TRBJ2-5|TRBD1
TGTGCCATCAGTGAGTCGCTGACAGGGCTCCAAGAGACCCAGTACTTC
CAISESLTGLQETQYF
>few|TRBV3-1|TRBJ2-7|-
TGTGCCAGCAGCCAAGAGGCCCACGAGCAGTACTTC
CASSQEAHEQYF
>-|TRBV7-6|TRBJ2-4|-
TGTGCCGGCAGCCTTCTAGGGCGCAAGAAGCAGTACTTC
CAGSLLGRKKQYF
>-|TRBV11-2|TRBJ2-3|TRBD2
TGTGCCAGCAGCATCCGGGGTAGCGGGAAGGCAGATACGCAGTATTTT
CASSIRGSGKADTQYF
>once|TRBV7-7|TRBJ2-4|TRBD1
TGTGCTAGCAGCTTTTCCCGACAGGGCGGGAACATTCAGTACTTC
CASSFSRQGGNIQYF
>-|TRBV7-9|TRBJ2-3|-
TGTGCCAGCAGCCGGGTTGGGATAACACGCACAGATACGCAGTATTTT
CASSRVGITRTDTQYF
>-|TRBV20-1|TRBJ2-3|-
TGCAGTCCGGGGGACCGAAGCACAGATACGCAGTATTTT
CSPGDRSTDTQYF
>-|TRBV27|TRBJ1-1|TRBD1
TGTGCCGGCAGTATGGGACAGGGGAACACTGAAGCTTTCTTT
CAGSMGQGNTEAFF
>-|TRBV7-9|TRBJ2-7|-
TGTGCCAGCAGCGGGAGTGATGAGCAGTACTTC
CASSGSDEQYF
>few|TRBV7-9|TRBJ2-7|-
TGTGCCAGCAGCTTACCCACAGGGCACGCAGAGCAGTACTTC
CASSLPTGHAEQYF
>-|TRBV28|TRBJ2-7|-
TGTGCCAGCAGCGAAAGCACTCGGGACCCTTCCTACGAGCAGTACTTC
CASSESTRDPSYEQYF
>few|TRBV6-6|TRBJ1-6|-
TGTGCCAGCGACACGGGGGGGAAACCCCTCCACTTT
CASDTGGKPLHF
>few|TRBV6-2/TRBV6-3|TRBJ2-5|-
TGTGCCAGCTTTTTAGGTGGCGGGACCCAGTACTTC
CASFLGGGTQYF
>few|TRBV6-4|TRBJ2-1|-
TGTGCCAGCAGCCGGGCGGCGGGGCACTCCAATGAGCAGTTCTTC
CASSRAAGHSNEQFF
>few|TRBV5-4|TRBJ2-7|-
TGTGCCAGCAGTTTGCGTGGAAACGACTACGAGCAGTACTTC
CASSLRGNDYEQYF
>-|TRBV28|TRBJ1-2|-
TGTGCCAGCAGTTTGGACGTTCGGGGGATCTATGGCTACACCTTC
CASSLDVRGIYGYTF
>-|TRBV9|TRBJ2-3|TRBD2
TGTGCCAGCAGCCCAAGCGGGGTCCACACAGATACGCAGTATTTT
CASSPSGVHTDTQYF
>-|TRBV6-1|TRBJ1-5|-
TGTGCCAGCAGTGAAATCGGTCAGGGCAATCAGCCCCAGCATTTT
CASSEIGQGNQPQHF
>few|TRBV27|TRBJ2-3|TRBD1
TGTGCCAGCAATCGATTGACAGGGGGAACAGATACGCAGTATTTT
CASNRLTGGTDTQYF
>few|TRBV7-6|TRBJ2-7|TRBD2
TGTGCCAGCAGCTCCAGCGGGGCGGTCGGGGAGCAGTACTTC
CASSSSGAVGEQYF